This is a list of T cell receptor beta chains from one sample in a study of T cells in Graves' hyperthyroidism and ophthalmopathy. In TCRdb, the multiplex PCR reads were re-called with MiXCR into one record per CDR3 protein. The repertoire holds about 600,000 distinct CDR3 sequences, with approximately 16% as singletons. The sample was blood. The receptors originated from a woman between 35 and 50 years old with Graves' ophthalmopathy. Both conserved end residues are part of each CDR3. A D gene is named only where the DNA matches it firmly. Clone size is stated in some rows and not others, as once, few, many or a class when expanded.

J gene	D gene	clone size	V gene	CDR3 DNA	CDR3 protein
TRBJ1-6	-	few	TRBV3-1	TGTGCCAGCAGCCAAGATGGGCTCCAGGCCAGACCCCTCCACTTT	CASSQDGLQARPLHF
TRBJ2-3	-	many	TRBV3-1	TGTGCCAGCAGCCAACCAGGGGGGGCCCGTACAGATACGCAGTATTTT	CASSQPGGARTDTQYF
TRBJ2-1	TRBD1	-	TRBV5-1	TGCGCCAGCAGCTCATCATCAGGGGGCGCAGACAATGAGCAGTTCTTC	CASSSSSGGADNEQFF
TRBJ2-1	-	-	TRBV12-5	TGTGCTAGTGGTTTGGTACTAACAGGGACCTCCTACAATGAGCAGTTCTTC	CASGLVLTGTSYNEQFF
TRBJ1-6	-	many	TRBV28	TGTGCCAGCTCCTTTTCCGGGGGCAGGGTTTCACCCCTCCACTTT	CASSFSGGRVSPLHF
TRBJ1-1	-	once	TRBV27	TGTGCCAGCAGGTATGGGGGCGGACAGAACACTGAAGCTTTCTTT	CASRYGGGQNTEAFF
TRBJ1-3	TRBD1	few	TRBV3-1	TGTGCCAGCAGCCAAGCGACAGGGGGCCCACTAAACACCATATATTTT	CASSQATGGPLNTIYF
TRBJ2-1	-	-	TRBV7-2	TGTGCCAGCAGTTTTTGGGGGGCCCCGGACAATGAGCAGTTCTTC	CASSFWGAPDNEQFF
TRBJ2-3	TRBD2	many	TRBV7-2	TGTGCCAGCAGCTTAGTTGGCGGGGGAAGGAGTACGCAGTATTTT	CASSLVGGGRSTQYF
TRBJ1-6	-	-	TRBV7-9	TGTGCCAGCAGCTTAGCGGGGGGGTCACCCCTCCACTTT	CASSLAGGSPLHF
TRBJ1-1	-	few	TRBV4-1	TGCGCCAGCAGCCAAGGATTTTCCGACAGGAACACTGAAGCTTTCTTT	CASSQGFSDRNTEAFF
TRBJ1-1	TRBD1	few	TRBV20-1	TGCAGTGCTAGTAAGGTGACAGGGGGGGAAGAAGCTTTCTTT	CSASKVTGGEEAFF
TRBJ2-3	TRBD2	many	TRBV5-5	TGTGCCAGCAGCTCCGGGACTAGCGGGGTTACAGATACGCAGTATTTT	CASSSGTSGVTDTQYF
TRBJ2-3	TRBD2	-	TRBV7-9	TGTGCCAGCAGCTTAGCGCGTTGGGAGCTGCTAGCGGGAGGCTTAGGAGATACGCAGTATTTT	CASSLARWELLAGGLGDTQYF
TRBJ2-1	TRBD2	few	TRBV12-3/TRBV12-4	TGTGCCAGCAGCAGGACTAGCGAAAACTTCAATGAGCAGTTCTTC	CASSRTSENFNEQFF
TRBJ2-1	-	few	TRBV28	TGTGCCAGCAGTCAACCGTGGGCTTACAATGAGCAGTTCTTC	CASSQPWAYNEQFF
TRBJ2-1	-	many	TRBV7-2	TGTGCCAGCAGCTATGGGGTGAGCTCCTACAATGAGCAGTTCTTC	CASSYGVSSYNEQFF
TRBJ1-6	-	-	TRBV7-2	TGTGCCAGCAGCTTATATGATGCAGGGACAAATTCACCCCTCCACTTT	CASSLYDAGTNSPLHF
TRBJ2-7	-	-	TRBV18	TGTGCCAGCTCACCGGGACCCCTCGGAGTCTACGAGCAGTACTTC	CASSPGPLGVYEQYF
TRBJ1-4	-	-	TRBV9	TGTGCCAGCAGCGTAGGGTATGACTCCTCCGTGTTTTTT	CASSVGYDSSVFF
TRBJ2-3	-	few	TRBV7-9	TGTGCCAGCAGCTTGAGTACTACCGCGGCTACGCAGTATTTT	CASSLSTTAATQYF
TRBJ2-3	TRBD1	few	TRBV24-1	TGTGCCACCCGGGGGACAGGCCTCACAGATACGCAGTATTTT	CATRGTGLTDTQYF
TRBJ1-2	TRBD1	-	TRBV7-9	TGTGCCAGCAGTACACAGGGGACAGGAGGCTACACCTTC	CASSTQGTGGYTF
TRBJ2-5	-	few	TRBV28	TGTGCCAGCACCCAAGGGGTAGCGGAACGTGAGTACTTC	CASTQGVAEREYF
TRBJ2-4	TRBD1	many	TRBV4-1	TGCGCCAGCAGCCAAGTGAACAGGGGAGCCAAAAACATTCAGTACTTC	CASSQVNRGAKNIQYF
TRBJ2-7	-	many	TRBV12-3/TRBV12-4	TGTGCCAGCAGTTTAAGGGTAAGGGGTTCCTACGAGCAGTACTTC	CASSLRVRGSYEQYF